This T cell receptor beta chain was recorded in a study of monozygotic twins with inflammatory bowel disease. TCRdb reprocessed the 5' RACE reads and stores each CDR3 protein as one record, lacking DNA. This sample's table reports approximately 210,000 distinct CDR3 sequences. Germline V lookup: CDR1 DFQATT, CDR2 SNEGSKA (reference sequence). The CDR3 length is 12 residues. As regards this clonotype: Its antigen is currently unknown.

General study findings and limits: IBD patients showed reduced TCRbeta diversity (inverse Simpson) versus healthy co-twins.

The sequencing sample was made of blood. This TCR came from a human donor with ulcerative colitis or Crohn's disease, or a healthy co-twin of an affected twin (not recorded which). V is TRBV20-1 and J is TRBJ2-7. The CDR3 sequence: CSASGGNYEQYF.